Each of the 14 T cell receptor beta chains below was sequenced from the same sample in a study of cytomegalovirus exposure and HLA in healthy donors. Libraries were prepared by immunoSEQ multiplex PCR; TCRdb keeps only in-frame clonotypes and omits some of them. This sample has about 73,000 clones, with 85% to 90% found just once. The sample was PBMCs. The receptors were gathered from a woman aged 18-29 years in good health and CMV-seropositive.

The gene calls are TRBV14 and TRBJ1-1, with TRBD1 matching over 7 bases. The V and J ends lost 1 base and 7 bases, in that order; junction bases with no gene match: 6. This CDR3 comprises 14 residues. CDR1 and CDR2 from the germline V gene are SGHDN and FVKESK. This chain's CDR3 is CASSQVGRGNEAFF. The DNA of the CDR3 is TGTGCCAGCAGCCAAGTTGGCAGGGGGAATGAAGCTTTCTTT.

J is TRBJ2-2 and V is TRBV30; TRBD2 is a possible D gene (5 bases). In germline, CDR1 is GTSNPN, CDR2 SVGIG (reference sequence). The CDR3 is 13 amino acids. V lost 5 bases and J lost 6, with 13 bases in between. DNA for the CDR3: TGTGCCTGGGGGTCGGGATCGGCCGGGGAGCTGTTTTTT. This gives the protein CAWGSGSAGELFF.

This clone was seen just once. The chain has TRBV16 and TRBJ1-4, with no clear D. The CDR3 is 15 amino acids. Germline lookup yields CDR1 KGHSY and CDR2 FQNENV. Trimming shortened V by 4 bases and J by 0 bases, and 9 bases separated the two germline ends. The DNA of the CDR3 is TGTGCCAGCAGCCCTACCCGGGCAACTAATGAAAAACTGTTTTTT. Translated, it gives CASSPTRATNEKLFF.

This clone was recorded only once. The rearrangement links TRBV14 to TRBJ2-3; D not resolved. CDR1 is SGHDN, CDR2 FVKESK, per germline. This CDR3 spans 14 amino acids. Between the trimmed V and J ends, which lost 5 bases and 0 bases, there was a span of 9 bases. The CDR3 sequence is CASSSAASTDTQYF. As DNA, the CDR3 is TGTGCCAGCAGCTCCGCGGCTAGCACAGATACGCAGTATTTT.

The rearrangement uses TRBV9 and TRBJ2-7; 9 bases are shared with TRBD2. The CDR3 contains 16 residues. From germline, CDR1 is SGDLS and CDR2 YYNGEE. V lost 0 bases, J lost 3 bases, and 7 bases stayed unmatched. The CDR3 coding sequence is TGTGCCAGCAGCGTAGCAGGGCTAGCGGGAATCTACGAGCAGTACTTC. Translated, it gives CASSVAGLAGIYEQYF.

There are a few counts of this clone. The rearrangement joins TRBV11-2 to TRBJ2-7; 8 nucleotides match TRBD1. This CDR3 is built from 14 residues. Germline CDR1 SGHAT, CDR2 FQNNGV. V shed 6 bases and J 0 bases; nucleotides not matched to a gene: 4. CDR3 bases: TGTGCCAGCAGATATGACAGGGGCTCCTACGAGCAGTACTTC. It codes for CASRYDRGSYEQYF.

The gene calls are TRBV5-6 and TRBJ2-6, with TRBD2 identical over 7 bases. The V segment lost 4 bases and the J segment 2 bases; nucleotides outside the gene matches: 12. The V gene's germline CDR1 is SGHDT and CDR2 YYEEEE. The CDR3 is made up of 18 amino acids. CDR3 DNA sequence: TGTGCCAGCAGCCTGGGGAAGCGGGATAAACCTGGGGCCAACGTCCTGACTTTC. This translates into CASSLGKRDKPGANVLTF.

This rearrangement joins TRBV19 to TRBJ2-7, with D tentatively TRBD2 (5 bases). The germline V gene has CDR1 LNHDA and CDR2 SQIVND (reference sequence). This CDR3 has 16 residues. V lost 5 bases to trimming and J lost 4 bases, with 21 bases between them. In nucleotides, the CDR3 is TGTGCCAGTAGTGCCCTTGGCGGACTCAAGGGATACGAGCAGTACTTC. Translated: CASSALGGLKGYEQYF.

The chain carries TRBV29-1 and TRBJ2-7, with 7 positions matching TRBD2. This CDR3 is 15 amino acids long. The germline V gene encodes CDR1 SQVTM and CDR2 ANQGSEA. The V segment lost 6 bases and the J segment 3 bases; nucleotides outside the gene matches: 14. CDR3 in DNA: TGCAGCGTAAGAAATGCCGGGACTACTCACTACGAGCAGTACTTC. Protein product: CSVRNAGTTHYEQYF.

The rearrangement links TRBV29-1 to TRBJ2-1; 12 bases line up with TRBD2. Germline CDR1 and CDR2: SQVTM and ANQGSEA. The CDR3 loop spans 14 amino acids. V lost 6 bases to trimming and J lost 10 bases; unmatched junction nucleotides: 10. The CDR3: CSVRMTSGGSEQFF. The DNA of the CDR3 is TGCAGCGTCAGAATGACTAGCGGGGGATCGGAGCAGTTCTTC.

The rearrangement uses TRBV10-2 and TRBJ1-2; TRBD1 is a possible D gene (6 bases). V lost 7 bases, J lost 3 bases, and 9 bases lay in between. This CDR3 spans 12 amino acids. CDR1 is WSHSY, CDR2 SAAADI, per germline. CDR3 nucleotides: TGCGCCAGCAATGGGGGCGACTATGGCTACACCTTC. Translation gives CASNGGDYGYTF.

CDR3 region: CASSLAGGNQPQHF. CDR3 DNA: TGTGCCAGCAGCTTGGCAGGGGGCAATCAGCCCCAGCATTTT. The chain carries TRBV5-6 and TRBJ1-5; possibly TRBD1 for D (6 bases). Germline V gives CDR1 SGHDT, CDR2 YYEEEE. The CDR3 is made up of 14 amino acids. Trimming removed 0 bases at V and 2 bases at J, with 6 bases between.

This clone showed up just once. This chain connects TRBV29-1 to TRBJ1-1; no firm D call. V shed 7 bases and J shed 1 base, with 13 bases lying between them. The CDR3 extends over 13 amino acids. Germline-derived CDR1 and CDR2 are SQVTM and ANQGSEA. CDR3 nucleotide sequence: TGCAGCGCCTCACAGCGGGCGAACACTGAAGCTTTCTTT. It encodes CSASQRANTEAFF. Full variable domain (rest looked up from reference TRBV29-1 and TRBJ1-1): SAVISQKPSRDICQRGTSLTIQCQVDSQVTMMFWYRQQPGQSLTLIATANQGSEATYESGFVIDKFPISRPNLTFSTLTVSNMSPEDSSIYLCSASQRANTEAFFGQGTRLTVV.

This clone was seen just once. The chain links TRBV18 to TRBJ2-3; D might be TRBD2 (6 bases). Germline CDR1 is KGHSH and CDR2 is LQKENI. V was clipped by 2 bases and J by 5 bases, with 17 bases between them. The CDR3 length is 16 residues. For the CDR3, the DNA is TGTGCCAGCTCACCATTGGAGGGCGGACTCATAGATACGCAGTATTTT. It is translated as CASSPLEGGLIDTQYF.